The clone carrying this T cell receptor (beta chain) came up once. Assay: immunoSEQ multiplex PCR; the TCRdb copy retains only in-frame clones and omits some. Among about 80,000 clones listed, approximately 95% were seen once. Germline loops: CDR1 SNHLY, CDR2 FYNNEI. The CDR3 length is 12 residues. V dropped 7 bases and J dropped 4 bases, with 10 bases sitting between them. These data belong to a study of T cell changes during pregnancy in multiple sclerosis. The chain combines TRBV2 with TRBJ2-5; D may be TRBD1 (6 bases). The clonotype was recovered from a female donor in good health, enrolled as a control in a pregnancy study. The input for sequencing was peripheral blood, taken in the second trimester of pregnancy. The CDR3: CASKDSGETQYF. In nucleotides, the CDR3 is TGTGCCAGCAAGGACAGTGGAGAGACCCAGTACTTC.